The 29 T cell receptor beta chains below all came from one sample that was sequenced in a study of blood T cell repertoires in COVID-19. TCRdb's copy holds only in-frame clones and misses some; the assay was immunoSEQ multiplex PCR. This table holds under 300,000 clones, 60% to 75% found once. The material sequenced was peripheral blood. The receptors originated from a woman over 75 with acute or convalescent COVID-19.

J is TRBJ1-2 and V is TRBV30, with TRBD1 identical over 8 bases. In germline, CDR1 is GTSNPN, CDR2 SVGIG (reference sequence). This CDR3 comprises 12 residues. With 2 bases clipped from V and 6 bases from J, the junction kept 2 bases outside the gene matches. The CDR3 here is CAWSRDRNGYTF. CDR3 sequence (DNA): TGTGCCTGGAGTCGGGACAGGAATGGCTACACCTTC.

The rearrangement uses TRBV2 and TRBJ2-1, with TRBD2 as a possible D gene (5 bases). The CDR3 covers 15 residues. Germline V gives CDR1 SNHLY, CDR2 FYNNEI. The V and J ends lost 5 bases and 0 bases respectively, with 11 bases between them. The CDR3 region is CASSRLGSSYNEQFF. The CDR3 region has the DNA TGTGCCAGCAGTCGACTGGGGAGCTCCTACAATGAGCAGTTCTTC.

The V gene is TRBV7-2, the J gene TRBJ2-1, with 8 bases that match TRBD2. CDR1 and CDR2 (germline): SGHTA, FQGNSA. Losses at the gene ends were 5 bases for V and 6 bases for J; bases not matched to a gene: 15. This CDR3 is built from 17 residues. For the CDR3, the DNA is TGTGCCAGCAGCCTAAGGGACGCTAGCGGGCCAACCAATGAGCAGTTCTTC. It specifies CASSLRDASGPTNEQFF.

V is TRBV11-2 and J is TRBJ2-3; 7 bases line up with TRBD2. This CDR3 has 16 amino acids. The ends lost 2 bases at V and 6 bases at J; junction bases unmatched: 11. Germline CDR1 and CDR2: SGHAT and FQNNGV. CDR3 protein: CASSLRGRRESDTQYF. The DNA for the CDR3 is TGTGCCAGCAGCTTAAGGGGTAGGCGGGAGTCGGATACGCAGTATTTT.

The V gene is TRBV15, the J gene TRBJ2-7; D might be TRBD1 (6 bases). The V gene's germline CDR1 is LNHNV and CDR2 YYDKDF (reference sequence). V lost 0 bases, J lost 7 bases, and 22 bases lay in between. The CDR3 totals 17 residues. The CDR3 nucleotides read TGTGCCACCAGCAGAGACCATTTAGCAGGGGCGATGGGGGAGCAGTACTTC. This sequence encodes CATSRDHLAGAMGEQYF.

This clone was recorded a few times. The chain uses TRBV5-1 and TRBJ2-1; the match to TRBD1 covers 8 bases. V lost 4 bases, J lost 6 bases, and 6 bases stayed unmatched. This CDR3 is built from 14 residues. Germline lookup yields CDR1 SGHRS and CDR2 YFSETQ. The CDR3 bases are TGCGCCAGCAGCCCGTCGACAGGGGTCAATGAGCAGTTCTTC. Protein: CASSPSTGVNEQFF.

The CDR3 coding sequence is TGCGCCAGCAGCCAAGATTGGTCGGAGGGGAAGGCGCGAGGCTACACCTTC. This sequence encodes CASSQDWSEGKARGYTF. The chain uses TRBV4-1 and TRBJ1-2, with D perhaps TRBD1 (5 bases). V lost 0 bases to trimming and J lost 8 bases, with 22 bases between them. Germline V gives CDR1 MGHRA, CDR2 YSYEKL. This CDR3 region has 17 residues.

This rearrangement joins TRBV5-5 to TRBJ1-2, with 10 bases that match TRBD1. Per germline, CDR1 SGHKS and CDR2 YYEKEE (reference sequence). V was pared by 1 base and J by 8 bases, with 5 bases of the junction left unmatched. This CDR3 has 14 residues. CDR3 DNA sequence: TGTGCCAGCAGCTTGAGCGGGACAGGGGACGGCTACACCTTC. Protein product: CASSLSGTGDGYTF.

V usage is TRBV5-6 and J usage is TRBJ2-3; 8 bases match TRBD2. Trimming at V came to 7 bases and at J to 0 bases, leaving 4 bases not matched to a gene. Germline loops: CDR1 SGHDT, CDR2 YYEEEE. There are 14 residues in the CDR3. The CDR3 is CASLASGSTDTQYF. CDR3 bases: TGTGCCAGCCTGGCTAGCGGGAGCACAGATACGCAGTATTTT.

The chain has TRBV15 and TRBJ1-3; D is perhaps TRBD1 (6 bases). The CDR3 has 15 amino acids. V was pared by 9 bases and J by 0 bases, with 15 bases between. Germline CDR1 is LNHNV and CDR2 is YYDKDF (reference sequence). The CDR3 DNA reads TGTGCCACTGCGGGTGGGGGCCGCTCTGGAAACACCATATATTTT. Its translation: CATAGGGRSGNTIYF.

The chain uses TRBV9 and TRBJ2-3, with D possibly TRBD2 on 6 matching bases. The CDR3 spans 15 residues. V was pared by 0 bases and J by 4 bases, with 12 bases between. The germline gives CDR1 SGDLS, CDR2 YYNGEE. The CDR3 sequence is CASSVGAGRPDTQYF. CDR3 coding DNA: TGTGCCAGCAGCGTAGGTGCGGGGAGGCCAGATACGCAGTATTTT.

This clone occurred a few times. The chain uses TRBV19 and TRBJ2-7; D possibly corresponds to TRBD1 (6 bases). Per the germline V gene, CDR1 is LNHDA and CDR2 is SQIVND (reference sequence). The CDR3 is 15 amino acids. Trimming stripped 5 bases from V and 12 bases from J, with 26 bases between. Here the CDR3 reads CASSLTHQGSLSRYF. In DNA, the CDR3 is TGTGCCAGTAGTCTCACCCATCAGGGGTCCCTCTCTCGGTACTTC. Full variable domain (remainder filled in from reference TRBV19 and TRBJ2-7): DGGITQSPKYLFRKEGQNVTLSCEQNLNHDAMYWYRQDPGQGLRLIYYSQIVNDFQKGDIAEGYSVSREKKESFPLTVTSAQKNPTAFYLCASSLTHQGSLSRYFGPGTRLTVT.

CDR3 loop: CASGPAGGPWAKNIQYF. The CDR3 DNA follows: TGTGCCAGCGGGCCAGCGGGAGGGCCGTGGGCCAAAAACATTCAGTACTTC. The chain combines TRBV2 with TRBJ2-4, with 10 bases matching TRBD2. Germline CDR1 SNHLY, CDR2 FYNNEI. CDR3 length: 17 residues. With V trimmed by 8 bases and J by 1 base, 11 bases remained unmatched. Together with reference TRBV2 and TRBJ2-4, the CDR3 gives the full variable domain: EPEVTQTPSHQVTQMGQEVILRCVPISNHLYFYWYRQILGQKVEFLVSFYNNEISEKSEIFDDQFSVERPDGSNFTLKIRSTKLEDSAMYFCASGPAGGPWAKNIQYFGAGTRLSVL.

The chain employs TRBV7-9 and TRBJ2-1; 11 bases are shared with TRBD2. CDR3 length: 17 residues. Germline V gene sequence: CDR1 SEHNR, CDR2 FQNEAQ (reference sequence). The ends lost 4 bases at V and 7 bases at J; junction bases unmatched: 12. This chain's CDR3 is CASSSDLTSGSLNEQFF. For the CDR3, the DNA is TGTGCCAGCAGCTCAGACCTAACTAGCGGGAGTCTGAATGAGCAGTTCTTC.

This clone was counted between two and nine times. DNA for the CDR3: TGTGCCAGCTCACCACCAAGCGGGGGGGCTCAGGGTACGCAGTATTTT. This sequence encodes CASSPPSGGAQGTQYF. This chain connects TRBV18 to TRBJ2-3, with 10 bases lining up with TRBD2. Germline assignment: CDR1 KGHSH and CDR2 LQKENI. The CDR3 has 16 amino acids. With 0 bases clipped from V and 8 bases from J, the junction kept 8 bases outside the gene matches.

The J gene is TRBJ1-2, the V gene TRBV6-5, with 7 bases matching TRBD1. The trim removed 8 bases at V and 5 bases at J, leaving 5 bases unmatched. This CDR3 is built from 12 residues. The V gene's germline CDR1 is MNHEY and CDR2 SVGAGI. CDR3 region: CASQGVWYGYTF. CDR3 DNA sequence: TGTGCCAGCCAGGGGGTTTGGTATGGCTACACCTTC.

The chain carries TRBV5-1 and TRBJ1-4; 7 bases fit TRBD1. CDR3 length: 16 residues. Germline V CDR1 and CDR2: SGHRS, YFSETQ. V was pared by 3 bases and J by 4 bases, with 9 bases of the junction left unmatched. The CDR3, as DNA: TGCGCCAGCAGCTACGCCCCGGGACAGCTTAATGAAAAACTGTTTTTT. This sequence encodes CASSYAPGQLNEKLFF.

In nucleotides, the CDR3 is TGTGCCAGTAGTACCACATGGCAGGGGACAGGGAAAAACATTCAGTACTTC. This translates into CASSTTWQGTGKNIQYF. The chain joins TRBV19 to TRBJ2-4; TRBD1 matches at 9 bases. The CDR3 consists of 17 residues. V gave up 4 bases and J gave up 4 bases; unmatched junction bases: 11. Germline CDR1 and CDR2: LNHDA and SQIVND (reference sequence).

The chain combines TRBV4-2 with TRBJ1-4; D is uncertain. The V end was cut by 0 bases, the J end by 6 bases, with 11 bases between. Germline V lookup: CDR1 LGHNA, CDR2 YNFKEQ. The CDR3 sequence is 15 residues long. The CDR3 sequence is CASSQDQYVYEKLFF. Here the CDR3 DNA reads TGTGCCAGCAGCCAAGATCAGTACGTTTATGAAAAACTGTTTTTT.

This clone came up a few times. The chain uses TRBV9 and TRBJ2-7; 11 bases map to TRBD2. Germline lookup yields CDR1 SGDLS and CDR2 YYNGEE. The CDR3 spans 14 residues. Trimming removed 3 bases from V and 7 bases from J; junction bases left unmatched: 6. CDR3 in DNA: TGTGCCAGCAGCGGTAGCGGGAGGGCCGGGGAGCAGTACTTC. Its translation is CASSGSGRAGEQYF.

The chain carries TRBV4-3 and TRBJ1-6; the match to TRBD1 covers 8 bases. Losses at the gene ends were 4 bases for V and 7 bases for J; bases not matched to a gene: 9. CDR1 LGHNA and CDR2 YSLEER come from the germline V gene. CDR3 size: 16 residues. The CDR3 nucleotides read TGCGCCAGCAGCCCCCAGGGGGCTGAATGGAATTCACCCCTCCACTTT. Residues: CASSPQGAEWNSPLHF.

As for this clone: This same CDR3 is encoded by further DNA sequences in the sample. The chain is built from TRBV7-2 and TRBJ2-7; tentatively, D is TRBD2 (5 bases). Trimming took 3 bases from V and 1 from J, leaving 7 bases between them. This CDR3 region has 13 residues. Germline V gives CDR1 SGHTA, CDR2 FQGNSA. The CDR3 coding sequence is TGTGCCAGCAGCTTGAGCGGTTCCTACGAGCAGTACTTC. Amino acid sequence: CASSLSGSYEQYF.

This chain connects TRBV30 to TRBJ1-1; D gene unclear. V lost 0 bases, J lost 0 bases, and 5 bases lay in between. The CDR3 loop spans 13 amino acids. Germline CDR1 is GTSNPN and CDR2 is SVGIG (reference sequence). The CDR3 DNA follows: TGTGCCTGGAGTGTACACGTGAACACTGAAGCTTTCTTT. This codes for CAWSVHVNTEAFF.

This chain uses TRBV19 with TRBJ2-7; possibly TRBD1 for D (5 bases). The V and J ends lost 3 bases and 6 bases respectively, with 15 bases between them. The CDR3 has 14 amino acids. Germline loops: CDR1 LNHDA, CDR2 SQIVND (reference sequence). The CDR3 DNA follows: TGTGCCAGTAGTATGGAGAGGTGGGGCGGCGAGCAGTACTTC. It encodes CASSMERWGGEQYF. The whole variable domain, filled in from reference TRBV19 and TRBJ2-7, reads DGGITQSPKYLFRKEGQNVTLSCEQNLNHDAMYWYRQDPGQGLRLIYYSQIVNDFQKGDIAEGYSVSREKKESFPLTVTSAQKNPTAFYLCASSMERWGGEQYFGPGTRLTVT.

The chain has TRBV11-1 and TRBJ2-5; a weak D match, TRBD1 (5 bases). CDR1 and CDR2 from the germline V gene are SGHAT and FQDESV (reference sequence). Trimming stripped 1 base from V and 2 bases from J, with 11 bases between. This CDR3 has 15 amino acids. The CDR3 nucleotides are TGTGCCAGCAGCTTAGGGGGCGCAGGGCAAGAGACCCAGTACTTC. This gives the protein CASSLGGAGQETQYF. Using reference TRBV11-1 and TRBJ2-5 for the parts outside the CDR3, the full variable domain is EAEVAQSPRYKITEKSQAVAFWCDPISGHATLYWYRQILGQGPELLVQFQDESVVDDSQLPKDRFSAERLKGVDSTLKIQPAELGDSAMYLCASSLGGAGQETQYFGPGTRLLVL.

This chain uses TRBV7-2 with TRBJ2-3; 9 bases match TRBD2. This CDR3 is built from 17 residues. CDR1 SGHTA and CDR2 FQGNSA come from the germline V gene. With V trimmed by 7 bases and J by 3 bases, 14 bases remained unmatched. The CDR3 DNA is TGTGCCAGCACACTGGGACTAGCTAGGACGGGGACAGATACGCAGTATTTT. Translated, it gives CASTLGLARTGTDTQYF.

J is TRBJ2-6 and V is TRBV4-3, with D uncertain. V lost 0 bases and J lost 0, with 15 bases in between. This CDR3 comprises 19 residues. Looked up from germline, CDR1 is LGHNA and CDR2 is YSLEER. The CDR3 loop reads CASSQDLRRLYSGANVLTF. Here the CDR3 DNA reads TGCGCCAGCAGCCAAGATCTACGCCGATTATACTCTGGGGCCAACGTCCTGACTTTC.

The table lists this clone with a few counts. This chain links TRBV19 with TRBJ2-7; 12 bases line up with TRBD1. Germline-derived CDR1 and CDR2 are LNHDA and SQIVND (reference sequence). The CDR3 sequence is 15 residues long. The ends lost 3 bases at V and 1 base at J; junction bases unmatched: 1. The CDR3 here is CASSMGQGASYEQYF. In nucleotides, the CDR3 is TGTGCCAGTAGTATGGGACAGGGGGCTTCCTACGAGCAGTACTTC.

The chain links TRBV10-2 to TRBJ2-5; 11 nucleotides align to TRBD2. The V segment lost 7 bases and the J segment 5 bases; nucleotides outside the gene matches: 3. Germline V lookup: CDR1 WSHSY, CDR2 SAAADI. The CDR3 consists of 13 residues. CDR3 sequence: CASKLAGEETQYF. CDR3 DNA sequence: TGCGCCAGCAAACTAGCGGGGGAGGAGACCCAGTACTTC.